A selection of T cell receptor beta chains follows, all from one sample in a study of vaccination effects on CD4 cells after COVID-19. Antigens for these TCRs are unknown. TCRdb's copy holds only in-frame clones and misses some; the assay was immunoSEQ multiplex PCR. The sample carries roughly 30,000 clones, under 85% recorded once. The sequencing here drew on CD4+ T cells from PBMCs cultured with a peptide pool, taken before COVID-19 vaccination. These receptors came from a human donor who had a prior SARS-CoV-2 infection. The CDR3 runs from the conserved cysteine through the conserved F or W. The order of the fields is CDR3 length, J gene, D gene, V gene, clone size, CDR3 DNA, CDR3 protein. A D gene is named only where the DNA matches it firmly. Clone size, where shown, is once, few, many, or a class for clones that have expanded.

>13|TRBJ2-3|NA|TRBV19|NA
TGTGCCAGTAGTCCGACTCGGGCAGATACGCAGTATTTT
CASSPTRADTQYF
>15|TRBJ1-2|TRBD1|TRBV14|NA
TGTGCCAGCAGCCAGACAGGGAGTGCTAACTATGGCTACACCTTC
CASSQTGSANYGYTF
>12|TRBJ2-7|NA|TRBV10-3|NA
TGTGCCACCTTGGACGGGGGCCACGAGCAGTACTTC
CATLDGGHEQYF
>15|TRBJ2-3|NA|TRBV19|NA
TGTGCCAGTAGTAACGAGGGGTGGCGCACAGATACGCAGTATTTT
CASSNEGWRTDTQYF
>14|TRBJ1-6|NA|TRBV4-2|NA
TGTGCCAGCTCAGACATCGGGGGTAATTCACCCCTCCACTTT
CASSDIGGNSPLHF
>11|TRBJ2-1|NA|TRBV5-1|NA
TGCGCCAGCAGCTTAACCAATGAGCAGTTCTTC
CASSLTNEQFF
>15|TRBJ1-4|TRBD1|TRBV5-1|once
TGCGCCAGCAGCGAAAATACAGGGGGAAATGAAAAACTGTTTTTT
CASSENTGGNEKLFF
>14|TRBJ1-5|NA|TRBV6-5|NA
TGTGCCAGCAGTTACAACCAGCGCAATCAGCCCCAGCATTTT
CASSYNQRNQPQHF
>13|TRBJ2-5|NA|TRBV19|NA
TGTGCCAGTAGTAAGGCTACCCAAGAGACCCAGTACTTC
CASSKATQETQYF
>15|TRBJ2-7|NA|TRBV4-3|few
TGCGCCAGCAGCCAAGATTGGCAGGAGACCTACGAGCAGTACTTC
CASSQDWQETYEQYF
>14|TRBJ2-7|NA|TRBV18|NA
TGTGCCAGCTCACCGCGGGATAGTTCCTACGAGCAGTACTTC
CASSPRDSSYEQYF
>13|TRBJ1-6|TRBD1|TRBV7-3|NA
TGTGCCAGCAGCTCTGACAGGGACTCACCCCTCCACTTT
CASSSDRDSPLHF
>13|TRBJ1-1|NA|TRBV7-9|NA
TGTGCCAGCAGCTTACAGGGCGGCACTGAAGCTTTCTTT
CASSLQGGTEAFF
>13|TRBJ1-1|NA|TRBV30|NA
TGTGCTCGGAGGTCGGGCCCGAACACTGAAGCTTTCTTT
CARRSGPNTEAFF
>14|TRBJ2-5|TRBD2|TRBV30|NA
TGTGCCTGGACTGGACTAGCGGGATCAGAGACCCAGTACTTC
CAWTGLAGSETQYF
>16|TRBJ2-7|TRBD1|TRBV12-5|NA
TGTGCTAGTGGTTGGGTGACAGGGGCAGCGTCCTACGAGCAGTACTTC
CASGWVTGAASYEQYF
>14|TRBJ2-7|NA|TRBV11-2|NA
TGTGCCAGCAGCCTGGGTCACAGAATGCGCGAGCAGTACTTC
CASSLGHRMREQYF
>15|TRBJ2-7|TRBD1|TRBV5-4|NA
TGTGCCAGCAGATCGGGACAGGGATCCACCTACGAGCAGTACTTC
CASRSGQGSTYEQYF
>18|TRBJ2-7|NA|TRBV27|NA
TGTGCCAGCAGTTTTGCGGGACAGCCTTCTGCCAAATTCTACGAGCAGTACTTC
CASSFAGQPSAKFYEQYF
>17|TRBJ2-3|TRBD2|TRBV3-1/TRBV3-2|NA
TGTGCCAGCAGCCAAGAGGTGACTAGCGGGAGCCCAGATACGCAGTATTTT
CASSQEVTSGSPDTQYF
>15|TRBJ1-4|TRBD1|TRBV7-3|few
TGTGCCAGCAGCGCGACAGGGGGTACTAATGAAAAACTGTTTTTT
CASSATGGTNEKLFF
>15|TRBJ2-7|TRBD2|TRBV11-3|NA
TGTGCCAGCAGCCCGCTACTAGCGGGGTCCTACGAGCAGTACTTC
CASSPLLAGSYEQYF
>15|TRBJ2-1|NA|TRBV11-3|NA
TGTGCCAGCAGCCCGGTGGCGGGAACCTACAATGAGCAGTTCTTC
CASSPVAGTYNEQFF
>13|TRBJ2-7|NA|TRBV5-1|NA
TGCGCCAGCAGCTTGGACGACCACTACGAGCAGTACTTC
CASSLDDHYEQYF
>16|TRBJ1-1|NA|TRBV4-1|NA
TGCGCCAGCAGCCAAGATCAGGGGCGATCACTCACTGAAGCTTTCTTT
CASSQDQGRSLTEAFF
>17|TRBJ1-2|TRBD1|TRBV6-2/TRBV6-3|few
TGTGCCAGCAGTTACTCGGCCAGAGCGGACAGGGGCTATGGCTACACCTTC
CASSYSARADRGYGYTF
>17|TRBJ1-6|TRBD1|TRBV9|NA
TGTGCCAGCAGCAAACGGGACAGAAGACCCTATAATTCACCCCTCCACTTT
CASSKRDRRPYNSPLHF
>15|TRBJ1-2|TRBD1|TRBV5-1|NA
TGCGCCAGCAGCTTAAGAGTGGGAGGGGGCCATGGCTACACCTTC
CASSLRVGGGHGYTF
>16|TRBJ1-2|NA|TRBV5-1|NA
TGCGCCAGCAGCTTGGCCTCGGGGAGTTCTAACTATGGCTACACCTTC
CASSLASGSSNYGYTF
>12|TRBJ1-3|NA|TRBV2|NA
TGTGCCAGCAGAGTGGTTGGAAACACCATATATTTT
CASRVVGNTIYF
>16|TRBJ1-3|NA|TRBV18|NA
TGTGCCAGCTCACCACAATCCCGTTTCTCTGGAAACACCATATATTTT
CASSPQSRFSGNTIYF
>13|TRBJ1-1|NA|TRBV18|NA
TGTGCCAGCTCACAGTCGTCTAACACTGAAGCTTTCTTT
CASSQSSNTEAFF
>17|TRBJ1-3|TRBD1|TRBV4-1|few
TGCGCCAGCAGCCGAACAGGGGCCCGCAACTCTGGAAACACCATATATTTT
CASSRTGARNSGNTIYF
>13|TRBJ2-5|NA|TRBV3-1/TRBV3-2|NA
TGTGCCAGCAGCCAAGTGGCAGAAGAGACCCAGTACTTC
CASSQVAEETQYF
>14|TRBJ2-7|TRBD2|TRBV7-8|NA
TGTGCCAGCAGCTGGACTAGCGGGACCTACGAGCAGTACTTC
CASSWTSGTYEQYF
>13|TRBJ1-5|NA|TRBV15|NA
TGTGCCACCAGCAGAGATCGTAGTCAGCCCCAGCATTTT
CATSRDRSQPQHF
>14|TRBJ2-1|NA|TRBV4-2|NA
TGTGCCAGCAGCCAAGTTGAGATAGACAATGAGCAGTTCTTC
CASSQVEIDNEQFF
>13|TRBJ1-2|NA|TRBV4-2|few
TGTGCCAGCAGCCAAGAAACCAGGATAGGAAACACCTTC
CASSQETRIGNTF
>16|TRBJ1-2|NA|TRBV23-1|NA
TGCGCCAGCAGTCCGTTCTATCGACAGGAGGACTATGGCTACACCTTC
CASSPFYRQEDYGYTF
>13|TRBJ1-2|NA|TRBV27|NA
TGTGCCAGCAGTTTATCTTGGCAGACTCCGGGTTTTTTC
CASSLSWQTPGFF
>16|TRBJ1-1|NA|TRBV7-8|NA
TGTGCCAGCAGCCTCGGGACACTCAATATGAACACTGAAGCTTTCTTT
CASSLGTLNMNTEAFF
>14|TRBJ1-1|NA|TRBV30|NA
TGTGCCTGGAGTAAGAGGGGGGGGAGCACTGAAGCTTTCTTT
CAWSKRGGSTEAFF
>15|TRBJ2-2|TRBD2|TRBV6-4|NA
TGTGCCAGCAGTGAAGCGGGGGCCGACACCGGGGAGCTGTTTTTT
CASSEAGADTGELFF
>13|TRBJ2-3|TRBD1|TRBV29-1|NA
TGCAGCATCCGGGACAGAGACACAGATACGCAGTATTTT
CSIRDRDTDTQYF
>16|TRBJ2-1|TRBD2|TRBV24-1|NA
TGTGCCACCAGTTTACGGACTAGCGGGAGCATGTATGAGCAGTTCTTC
CATSLRTSGSMYEQFF
>15|TRBJ1-1|TRBD1|TRBV5-1|NA
TGCGCCAGCAGCTTCCGACAGGGGGCTGGCACTGAAGCTTTCTTT
CASSFRQGAGTEAFF
>15|TRBJ2-1|NA|TRBV7-9|NA
TGTGCCAGCAGCTTAACGGGACCAAACTACAATGAGCAGTTCTTC
CASSLTGPNYNEQFF
>14|TRBJ2-3|NA|TRBV6-5|NA
TGTGCCAGCGGCGGCCTTTTGGGCACAGATACGCAGTATTTT
CASGGLLGTDTQYF
>16|TRBJ1-2|NA|TRBV5-4|NA
TGTGCCAGCAGCCGTACCCGGGGCAAGCTTAACTATGGCTACACCTTC
CASSRTRGKLNYGYTF
>14|TRBJ2-7|TRBD2|TRBV5-4|NA
TGTGCCAGCAGCGTAACCGGGACTAGCTCCGAGCAGTACTTC
CASSVTGTSSEQYF
>14|TRBJ2-1|TRBD1|TRBV7-8|NA
TGTGCCAGCAGCTTACAGACAGGGTTGGTTGAGCAGTTCTTC
CASSLQTGLVEQFF
>13|TRBJ2-7|NA|TRBV3-1/TRBV3-2|NA
TGTACCAGCAGCCAGGGGCTCTACTACGAGCAGTACTTC
CTSSQGLYYEQYF
>14|TRBJ1-2|NA|TRBV6-5|NA
TGTGCCAGCAGCCAAACAGGAATCAGCTATGGCTACACCTTC
CASSQTGISYGYTF
>13|TRBJ2-2|NA|TRBV2|NA
TGTGCCAGCAGTGAGGCGAACACCGGGGAGCTGTTTTTT
CASSEANTGELFF